The entry that follows covers one T cell receptor (beta chain) sequence. The sample belongs to a study of blood T cell repertoires in COVID-19. Overall study: Some COVID-19 samples were acute and others convalescent; all came from the United States, Italy and Spain.

The method was immunoSEQ multiplex PCR; TCRdb's version includes in-frame clones alone and lacks a portion of them. The data contain some 80,000 clones, 87% of them singletons. The material sequenced was peripheral blood. The clonotype originates from a woman between 45 and 65 years old with active or convalescent COVID-19.

DNA of the CDR3: TGTGCCAGCAGCTTGGCAGGGCCCTATGGCTACACCTTC. Amino acids: CASSLAGPYGYTF. The genes are TRBV7-9 and TRBJ1-2; D may be TRBD1 (5 bases). From germline, CDR1 is SEHNR and CDR2 FQNEAQ (reference sequence). V was pared by 3 bases and J by 4 bases, with 9 bases between. The length of the CDR3 is 13 residues.